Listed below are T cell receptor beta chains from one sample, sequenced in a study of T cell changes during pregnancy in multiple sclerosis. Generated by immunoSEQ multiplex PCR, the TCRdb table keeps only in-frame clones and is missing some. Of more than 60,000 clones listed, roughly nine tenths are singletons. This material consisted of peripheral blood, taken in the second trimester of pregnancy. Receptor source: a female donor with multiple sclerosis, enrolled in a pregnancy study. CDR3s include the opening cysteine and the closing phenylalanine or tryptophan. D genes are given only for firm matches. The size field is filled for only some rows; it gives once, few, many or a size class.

CASSRAGTSVSQETQYF,TGTGCCAGCAGCAGGGCGGGGACTAGCGTGTCCCAAGAGACCCAGTACTTC,TRBD2,TRBV9,NA,TRBJ2-5
CASSQDPNSPEKLFF,TGCGCCAGCAGCCAAGATCCTAACAGTCCCGAAAAACTGTTTTTT,NA,TRBV4-1,NA,TRBJ1-4
CASSTGAGANTEAFF,TGTGCCAGCAGTACCGGGGCAGGGGCGAACACTGAAGCTTTCTTT,NA,TRBV6-5,NA,TRBJ1-1
CASSLYTWTQKEGYEAFF,TGTGCCAGCAGCTTATACACCTGGACACAGAAGGAGGGGTATGAAGCTTTCTTT,NA,TRBV13,NA,TRBJ1-1
CASSLGQAGQPQHF,TGCGCCAGCAGTCTGGGACAGGCGGGACAGCCCCAGCATTTT,TRBD1,TRBV5-1,NA,TRBJ1-5
CASSLYPEVGGGQETQYF,TGTGCCAGCAGCTTATACCCCGAGGTGGGGGGGGGCCAAGAGACCCAGTACTTC,TRBD2,TRBV11-2,NA,TRBJ2-5
CASSLVGGGRQPQHF,TGTGCCAGCAGCTTAGTAGGGGGAGGGCGTCAGCCCCAGCATTTT,NA,TRBV11-2,NA,TRBJ1-5
CASSLGQGSSSWYGYTF,TGTGCCAGCAGCTTGGGGCAAGGTAGTTCATCCTGGTATGGCTACACCTTC,NA,TRBV7-2,NA,TRBJ1-2
CASSQDFSGSITDTQYF,TGTGCCAGCAGCCAAGACTTCTCGGGAAGTATCACAGATACGCAGTATTTT,NA,TRBV4-2,NA,TRBJ2-3
CASSVTLSSGANVLTF,TGTGCCAGTAGTGTGACACTTTCCTCTGGGGCCAACGTCCTGACTTTC,NA,TRBV19,NA,TRBJ2-6
CASSLAEDGSQYF,TGTGCCAGCAGCTTAGCGGAGGATGGTTCGCAGTATTTT,NA,TRBV7-6,NA,TRBJ2-3
CADRAPGYGYTF,TGTGCCGACAGGGCGCCAGGCTATGGCTACACCTTC,TRBD1,TRBV2,NA,TRBJ1-2
CAWSLGGEGSRQHF,TGTGCCTGGAGTCTCGGGGGTGAAGGGAGCCGCCAGCATTTT,NA,TRBV30,NA,TRBJ1-5
CASSKAPDREVVEQYF,TGTGCCAGCAGCAAAGCGCCGGACAGGGAGGTGGTCGAGCAGTACTTC,NA,TRBV21-1,NA,TRBJ2-7
CASSLGAGGRQETQYF,TGCGCCAGCAGCTTGGGAGCGGGGGGGCGCCAAGAGACCCAGTACTTC,TRBD2,TRBV5-1,NA,TRBJ2-5
CSAGHSEKLFF,TGCAGCGCCGGACATAGTGAAAAACTGTTTTTT,NA,TRBV20-1,NA,TRBJ1-4
CASSRQGGDYQPQHF,TGTGCCAGTAGTCGCCAGGGGGGAGATTATCAGCCCCAGCATTTT,TRBD1,TRBV19,NA,TRBJ1-5
CASSIAGEQYF,TGTGCCAGTAGTATAGCAGGAGAGCAGTACTTC,NA,TRBV19,NA,TRBJ2-7
CASSLMEETQYF,TGTGCCAGCAGCTTGATGGAGGAGACCCAGTACTTC,NA,TRBV5-6,NA,TRBJ2-5
CASDNSGTSGSLTGELFF,TGTGCTAGTGACAATTCCGGGACTAGCGGGTCCCTTACCGGGGAGCTGTTTTTT,TRBD2,TRBV19,NA,TRBJ2-2
CSAEGDNSYEQYF,TGCAGCGCTGAAGGAGACAACTCCTACGAGCAGTACTTC,NA,TRBV29-1,few,TRBJ2-7
CASSAPTGGFSPLHF,TGTGCCAGCAGTGCGCCGACAGGGGGCTTTTCACCCCTCCACTTT,TRBD1,TRBV25-1,once,TRBJ1-6
CASSSHRGTEAFF,TGTGCCAGCAGTTCACACAGGGGGACTGAAGCTTTCTTT,TRBD1,TRBV27,NA,TRBJ1-1
CASSLAGLGYTF,TGTGCCAGCAGCTTAGCAGGCCTTGGCTACACCTTC,NA,TRBV11-2,NA,TRBJ1-2
CSVEGGTGNTEAFF,TGCAGCGTTGAAGGGGGCACAGGGAACACTGAAGCTTTCTTT,NA,TRBV29-1,NA,TRBJ1-1
CASSLSGRPAYNEQFF,TGTGCCAGCAGTTTAAGCGGGAGGCCCGCCTACAATGAGCAGTTCTTC,TRBD2,TRBV27,NA,TRBJ2-1
CASSLGQSRSYEQYF,TGTGCCAGCAGCTTAGGACAGTCCCGTTCCTACGAGCAGTACTTC,NA,TRBV7-9,NA,TRBJ2-7
CASSSLDSNYEQYF,TGTGCCAGCAGCTCCTTGGACAGTAACTACGAGCAGTACTTC,NA,TRBV7-9,NA,TRBJ2-7
CASSFQGTEAFF,TGTGCCAGCAGCTTTCAGGGAACTGAAGCTTTCTTT,NA,TRBV11-2,few,TRBJ1-1
CASSLNSMGGFAQETQYF,TGTGCCAGCAGCTTAAACTCGATGGGAGGATTCGCCCAAGAGACCCAGTACTTC,NA,TRBV7-2,NA,TRBJ2-5
CASSSLDSLPGYTF,TGTGCCAGCAGCTCCCTGGACAGTCTTCCCGGCTACACCTTC,NA,TRBV7-9,NA,TRBJ1-2
CASSPGSDYGYTF,TGTGCCAGCTCACCAGGGAGCGACTATGGCTACACCTTC,NA,TRBV18,NA,TRBJ1-2
CASRPGQGSRNTIYF,TGTGCAAGTCGCCCGGGACAGGGGTCTAGAAACACCATATATTTT,NA,TRBV12-2,NA,TRBJ1-3
CASSKAQNRGGSTEAFF,TGTGCCAGCAGCAAAGCGCAGAATCGGGGCGGGAGCACTGAAGCTTTCTTT,NA,TRBV21-1,NA,TRBJ1-1
CASSLGLSGSEETQYF,TGTGCCAGCAGCTTGGGGCTTAGCGGGAGCGAAGAGACCCAGTACTTC,TRBD2,TRBV5-8,NA,TRBJ2-5
CASRSSSGIYNEQFF,TGTGCCAGCAGGTCATCTAGCGGGATTTACAATGAGCAGTTCTTC,TRBD2,TRBV7-9,few,TRBJ2-1
CAWFGTAYGYTF,TGTGCCTGGTTTGGGACAGCCTATGGCTACACCTTC,TRBD1,TRBV30,NA,TRBJ1-2
CASSQGLAGVETQYF,TGTGCCAGCAGCCAAGGACTAGCGGGGGTTGAGACCCAGTACTTC,TRBD2,TRBV14,few,TRBJ2-5
CASSWRGGGSTLEQYF,TGTGCCAGCAGCTGGCGGGGGGGCGGGAGTACCCTCGAGCAGTACTTC,TRBD2,TRBV7-2,NA,TRBJ2-7
CSVERDSNIQYF,TGCAGCGTTGAACGGGACAGTAACATTCAGTACTTC,TRBD1,TRBV29-1,few,TRBJ2-4
CASSPGGSYEQYF,TGTGCCAGCTCTCCCGGGGGGTCCTACGAGCAGTACTTC,TRBD2,TRBV18,NA,TRBJ2-7